Each of the 23 T cell receptor beta chains below was sequenced from the same sample in a study of CD8+CD57+ T cells in acquired aplastic anemia. Genomic DNA was employed as the template in profiling TCR beta VDJ and CDR3. TCRdb used MiXCR to reprocess the reads, holding one entry per CDR3 protein. This table holds about 160,000 distinct CDR3 sequences, approximately 40% found once. Sequencing was done on a sample of sorted CD4+, CD8+, or CD8+CD57+ T cells (not recorded which) from PBMCs. The receptor set was obtained from a human donor in good health.

Many counts were recorded for this clonotype. The chain carries TRBV12-3 or TRBV12-4 and TRBJ1-3; the D is unclear. The CDR3 runs to 12 residues. V gave up 7 bases and J gave up 0 bases, with 4 bases separating them. CDR3 nucleotides: TGTGCCAGCACCAACTCTGGAAACACCATATATTTT. The encoded protein is CASTNSGNTIYF.

Many counts were recorded for this clonotype. The chain employs TRBV9 and TRBJ2-1; D might be TRBD1 (6 bases). This CDR3 region has 14 residues. CDR1 SGDLS and CDR2 YYNGEE come from the germline V gene. Trimming removed 3 bases from V and 6 bases from J, with 13 bases in between. Here the CDR3 reads CASSGGQSTNEQFF. CDR3 coding DNA: TGTGCCAGCAGCGGGGGGCAGTCCACCAATGAGCAGTTCTTC.

This clonotype was seen repeatedly, ten times or more. The chain employs TRBV10-3 and TRBJ2-7; D remains ambiguous. With 2 bases removed from V and 4 bases from J, the gap between germline ends came to 9 bases. CDR1 ENHRY and CDR2 SYGVKD come from the germline V gene. The CDR3 loop spans 13 amino acids. The CDR3 is CAISEANGYEQYF. The CDR3 DNA follows: TGTGCCATCAGTGAGGCGAATGGGTACGAGCAGTACTTC.

V usage is TRBV11-2 and J usage is TRBJ2-3, with 8 bases lining up with TRBD2. V shed 5 bases and J 3 bases; nucleotides not matched to a gene: 10. The CDR3 is 16 amino acids. Looked up from germline, CDR1 is SGHAT and CDR2 is FQNNGV. The DNA of the CDR3 is TGTGCCAGCAGCACCCCAGCGGGGGTAAGGACAGATACGCAGTATTTT. Its protein is CASSTPAGVRTDTQYF.

V is TRBV7-8 and J is TRBJ1-6; the D gene is possibly TRBD1 (5 bases). There are 15 residues in the CDR3. Trimming took off 2 bases at V and 8 bases at J, with 13 bases between the two ends. Germline CDR1 and CDR2: SGHVS and FQNEAQ. The CDR3 loop reads CASSLLAGGYSPLHF. CDR3 bases: TGTGCCAGCAGCTTACTTGCGGGGGGATATTCACCCCTCCACTTT.

The gene calls are TRBV11-2 and TRBJ1-3; 8 positions agree with TRBD1. Germline-derived CDR1 and CDR2 are SGHAT and FQNNGV. V dropped 1 base and J dropped 4; count of bases not matched to a gene: 9. The CDR3 has 17 amino acids. The CDR3 DNA is TGTGCCAGCAGCTTAGGCCGACCTCGGACAGGGGGAAACACCATATATTTT. Translating it yields CASSLGRPRTGGNTIYF.

This chain links TRBV4-1 with TRBJ2-3; maybe TRBD1 (6 bases). The CDR3 runs 13 residues. With 5 bases removed from V and 5 bases from J, the gap between germline ends came to 11 bases. Germline V lookup: CDR1 MGHRA, CDR2 YSYEKL. The CDR3 protein is CASSYRGGDTQYF. The DNA for the CDR3 is TGCGCCAGCAGCTACCGAGGGGGAGATACGCAGTATTTT.

This sequence joins TRBV18 and TRBJ2-3; TRBD2 agrees at 8 bases. This CDR3 spans 16 amino acids. Germline V gene lookup returns CDR1 KGHSH and CDR2 LQKENI. Trimming at V came to 6 bases and at J to 4 bases, leaving 12 bases not matched to a gene. The CDR3 coding sequence is TGTGCCAGCTCGCAAGGACTAGCCGGCGGGGCAGATACGCAGTATTTT. Translation gives CASSQGLAGGADTQYF.

The chain couples TRBV20-1 to TRBJ1-4, with D uncertain. The length of the CDR3 is 13 residues. CDR1 and CDR2 from the germline V gene are DFQATT and SNEGSKA (reference sequence). V lost 0 bases, J lost 7 bases, and 9 bases lay in between. The CDR3 spells CSARESSSEKLFF. DNA of the CDR3: TGCAGTGCTAGAGAGTCTAGCAGTGAAAAACTGTTTTTT.

This clonotype has a count of ten or more. The chain recombines TRBV6-5 with TRBJ1-1; D gene ambiguous. The CDR3 extends over 12 amino acids. Between the trimmed V and J ends, which lost 4 bases and 0 bases, there was a span of 3 bases. Germline V gene lookup returns CDR1 MNHEY and CDR2 SVGAGI. CDR3 in amino acids: CASSSVNTEAFF. CDR3 nucleotide sequence: TGTGCCAGCAGTTCCGTGAACACTGAAGCTTTCTTT.

This clonotype has more than one count but fewer than ten. The V gene is TRBV20-1, the J gene TRBJ2-1; TRBD2 matches 9 bases. The CDR3 covers 18 residues. Germline CDR1 reads DFQATT; CDR2 reads SNEGSKA (reference sequence). J gave up 0 bases and V 4 bases, and 13 bases lay outside the gene matches. CDR3 sequence: CSATGAGGFPDSYNEQFF. The CDR3 nucleotides read TGCAGTGCTACGGGGGCGGGGGGGTTCCCCGACTCCTACAATGAGCAGTTCTTC.

On this clonotype itself: Since the CDR3 does not end with the conserved phenylalanine or tryptophan, this likely comes from a read error. This chain links TRBV5-6 with TRBJ2-1; 7 bases align to TRBD1. From germline, CDR1 is SGHDT and CDR2 YYEEEE. The CDR3 runs to 16 residues. The junction had 10 bases not matched to a gene; V was cut back by 6 bases and J by 1 base. The CDR3 coding sequence is TGTGCCAGCACCGAACAGGGGATATGGTCCTACAATGAGCAGTTCTCC. Translation gives CASTEQGIWSYNEQFS.

As DNA, the CDR3 is TGTGCCAGCTCTACCTCGGGACAGGGCCACGAGCAGTACTTC. Residues: CASSTSGQGHEQYF. V usage is TRBV18 and J usage is TRBJ2-7; 9 bases are a match to TRBD1. The CDR3 has 14 amino acids. Unmatched junction bases numbered 8, after V lost 6 bases and J lost 5 bases. CDR1 is KGHSH and CDR2 is LQKENI in the germline V gene. The full variable domain, rest sourced from reference TRBV18 and TRBJ2-7, is NAGVMQNPRHLVRRRGQEARLRCSPMKGHSHVYWYRQLPEEGLKFMVYLQKENIIDESGMPKERFSAEFPKEGPSILRIQQVVRGDSAAYFCASSTSGQGHEQYFGPGTRLTVT.

This clonotype has a single count. The J gene is TRBJ2-7, the V gene TRBV5-1; TRBD2 is a possible D gene (5 bases). CDR1 and CDR2 from the germline V gene are SGHRS and YFSETQ. V lost 2 bases and J 3 bases, leaving 15 bases between the germline ends. The CDR3 contains 15 residues. The CDR3 protein is CASSLSAGIGYEQYF. The CDR3, as DNA: TGCGCCAGCAGCTTAAGTGCCGGGATTGGCTACGAGCAGTACTTC.

This clonotype was found many times. The chain links TRBV5-1 to TRBJ2-7, with 11 bases lining up with TRBD2. This CDR3 comprises 15 residues. V lost 3 bases, J lost 0 bases, and 2 bases stayed unmatched. The germline gives CDR1 SGHRS, CDR2 YFSETQ. In DNA form, the CDR3 reads TGCGCCAGCAGCTGGACTAGCGGGTTCTCCTACGAGCAGTACTTC. It yields the protein CASSWTSGFSYEQYF.

This clonotype was detected once. The chain couples TRBV24-1 to TRBJ1-2; TRBD1 aligns across 11 bases. The CDR3 sequence is 15 residues long. Per the germline V gene, CDR1 is KGHDR and CDR2 is SFDVKD. V lost 5 bases and J lost 6; bases outside the gene matches: 7. In nucleotides, the CDR3 is TGTGCCACCAGTGCGAGGACAGGGGGCGTCGATGGCTACACCTTC. This encodes CATSARTGGVDGYTF.

This clonotype came up a few times. The V and J genes are TRBV5-4 and TRBJ1-2; D might be TRBD1 (6 bases). V lost 1 base and J 8 bases, leaving 27 bases between the germline ends. Germline V CDR1 and CDR2: SGHNT, YYREEE (reference sequence). The CDR3 is 18 residues long. The CDR3 sequence is CASSLRQSQGSPLSGYTF. DNA for the CDR3: TGTGCCAGCAGCTTGAGACAATCACAGGGCTCCCCACTATCCGGCTACACCTTC. Complete variable domain (other parts from reference TRBV5-4 and TRBJ1-2): ETGVTQSPTHLIKTRGQQVTLRCSSQSGHNTVSWYQQALGQGPQFIFQYYREEENGRGNFPPRFSGLQFPNYSSELNVNALELDDSALYLCASSLRQSQGSPLSGYTFGSGTRLTVV.

This clonotype was seen many times. CDR3 DNA sequence: TGCAGTGCCTTCCCCCTGGACAGGTTCTATGGCTACACCTTC. It codes for CSAFPLDRFYGYTF. The V gene is TRBV20-1, the J gene TRBJ1-2, with TRBD1 matching over 7 bases. The CDR3 is 14 residues long. The germline V gene has CDR1 DFQATT and CDR2 SNEGSKA (reference sequence). V shed 6 bases and J 4 bases; nucleotides not matched to a gene: 11.

The chain is built from TRBV10-3 and TRBJ2-1, with a weak D call TRBD2 (6 bases). This CDR3 spans 14 amino acids. The V and J ends lost 0 bases and 6 bases respectively, with 9 bases between them. Germline loops: CDR1 ENHRY, CDR2 SYGVKD. CDR3 DNA: TGTGCCATCAGTGAGTCGGGGGGAGTCAATGAGCAGTTCTTC. This codes for CAISESGGVNEQFF.

V and J are TRBV11-2 and TRBJ2-4, with TRBD2 matching 9 bases. Germline CDR1 and CDR2: SGHAT and FQNNGV. This CDR3 comprises 16 residues. Trimming cost V 6 bases and J 0 bases; bases outside gene matches: 6. The CDR3 protein is CASRAGGLLAKNIQYF. CDR3 sequence (DNA): TGTGCCAGCAGAGCGGGGGGCCTACTAGCCAAAAACATTCAGTACTTC.

The table lists this clonotype with many counts. This chain links TRBV19 with TRBJ1-2, with a weak D call TRBD1 (5 bases). Germline CDR1 and CDR2: LNHDA and SQIVND (reference sequence). The CDR3 sequence is 13 residues long. Trimming removed 3 bases from V and 10 bases from J, with 15 bases in between. Here the CDR3 DNA reads TGTGCCAGTAGTATCGGAACGGGACGGTTCTACACCTTC. As protein: CASSIGTGRFYTF. The variable domain in full, completed from reference TRBV19 and TRBJ1-2, reads DGGITQSPKYLFRKEGQNVTLSCEQNLNHDAMYWYRQDPGQGLRLIYYSQIVNDFQKGDIAEGYSVSREKKESFPLTVTSAQKNPTAFYLCASSIGTGRFYTFGSGTRLTVV.

This clonotype was recorded at least ten times. V usage is TRBV2 and J usage is TRBJ2-6; TRBD1 matches at 7 bases. The J segment lost 4 bases and the V segment lost 7 bases, leaving 10 bases of the junction unmatched. The CDR3 contains 16 residues. Germline V CDR1 and CDR2: SNHLY, FYNNEI. The DNA of the CDR3 is TGTGCCAGCAACCCGGGACAGTGGCCCGGGGCCAACGTCCTGACTTTC. It encodes CASNPGQWPGANVLTF.

This clonotype was seen ten or more times. The rearrangement joins TRBV4-1 to TRBJ2-1, with 8 bases fitting TRBD2. The germline V gene has CDR1 MGHRA and CDR2 YSYEKL. V was pared by 3 bases and J by 3 bases, with 10 bases of the junction left unmatched. The CDR3 is 17 amino acids. The CDR3 region has the DNA TGCGCCAGCAGCCACCCTAATATGCGGGAGGTCTACAATGAGCAGTTCTTC. Translating gives CASSHPNMREVYNEQFF.